Detailed here is one TCR beta chain. Other DNA sequences of this sample code for an identical CDR3. This specimen comes from a study of beta chain features in type 1 diabetes. The CDR3 sequence is 11 residues long. After removal of 6 bases from V and 7 bases from J, the junction contained 2 bases not matched to a gene. Germline loops: CDR1 DFQATT, CDR2 SNEGSKA (reference sequence). The investigators reverse transcribed all of the isolated RNA, so they sequenced expressed TCRB transcripts. The average output of naive, central memory and regulatory T cell samples was approximately 3.7 million reads. The method was immunoSEQ multiplex PCR; TCRdb's version includes in-frame clones alone and lacks a portion of them. The table lists hundreds of thousands of clones, about 16% of them singletons.

Sequencing used naive CD4+ T cells from blood. This TCR was recovered from a man younger than 35 in good health. The chain is built from TRBV20-1 and TRBJ1-1; 10 positions match TRBD1. In nucleotides, the CDR3 is TGCAGTGCCAGGGACAGGGGTGAAGCTTTCTTT. Amino acid sequence: CSARDRGEAFF.